This passage covers 11 T cell receptor beta chains from one sample sequenced in a study of T cell responses to AZD1222 COVID-19 vaccine (dated by TCRdb to the early 2020s). The time point label corresponds to: baseline before first vaccination. To prepare the library, the immunoSEQ multiplex PCR assay was applied. Imported from immuneACCESS, the table was reduced by TCRdb to in-frame sequences with V and J called. These copies leave out some clones; in studies compared against another copy, an unresolved V gene accounts for under half, and the cause of the remainder is not known. In this sample the table shows 90,000 to 130,000 clones, roughly 85% of which occur a single time. The ten largest clones capture around 3.3% of the sample. Sequencing used peripheral blood, obtained on day 0 of AZD1222 vaccination. Source of these receptors: an adult in good health.

This chain connects TRBV7-9 to TRBJ2-7, with D uncertain. Trimming shortened V by 8 bases and J by 5 bases, and 19 bases separated the two germline ends. CDR3 size: 14 residues. Germline V gene data show CDR1 as SEHNR and CDR2 as FQNEAQ (reference sequence). The CDR3 region is CASAPLWVMNEQYF. As DNA, the CDR3 is TGTGCCAGCGCACCCCTCTGGGTCATGAACGAGCAGTACTTC.

The V and J genes are TRBV2 and TRBJ1-2; possibly TRBD1 for D (5 bases). Trimming removed 6 bases at V and 3 bases at J, with 11 bases between. This CDR3 comprises 13 residues. Germline assignment: CDR1 SNHLY and CDR2 FYNNEI. The CDR3 is CASSGGVYYGYTF. The DNA for the CDR3 is TGTGCCAGCAGCGGGGGGGTTTACTATGGCTACACCTTC.

The chain has TRBV21-1 and TRBJ1-2; TRBD1 is the table's D call and was not checked against the DNA. TRBV21-1 is a recognized pseudogene. The CDR3 consists of 15 residues. The CDR3 nucleotides are TGTGCCAGCAGCCGACCGGGACAGGGGATCTATGGCTACACCTTC. It translates to CASSRPGQGIYGYTF.

The rearrangement uses TRBV4-1 and TRBJ2-1; no reliable D call. CDR3 length: 16 residues. CDR1 and CDR2 from the germline V gene are MGHRA and YSYEKL. V lost 5 bases and J 6 bases, leaving 20 bases between the germline ends. CDR3 DNA: TGCGCCAGCAGCGAAGCCGGCCCGGTAGGTCCCAATGAGCAGTTCTTC. It translates to CASSEAGPVGPNEQFF.

The chain has TRBV27 and TRBJ1-1, with D maybe TRBD1 (5 bases). The CDR3 is 15 amino acids. CDR1 is MNHEY and CDR2 is SMNVEV in the germline V gene (reference sequence). The ends were cut back, 1 base at V and 4 bases at J, with 13 bases in the middle. The CDR3 protein is CASSLWGTLVTEAFF. DNA for the CDR3: TGTGCCAGCAGTTTATGGGGGACTCTGGTCACTGAAGCTTTCTTT.

This CDR3 is CSVEVVLDTEAFF. For the CDR3, the DNA is TGCAGCGTTGAAGTTGTCCTCGACACTGAAGCTTTCTTT. V and J are TRBV29-1 and TRBJ1-1; D is undetermined. The CDR3 covers 13 residues. Germline V gene sequence: CDR1 SQVTM, CDR2 ANQGSEA. V shed 1 base and J shed 3 bases, with 9 bases lying between them.

The chain has TRBV7-8 and TRBJ1-6; D gene unclear. Germline assignment: CDR1 SGHVS and CDR2 FQNEAQ. The CDR3 loop spans 14 amino acids. V was shortened by 5 bases and J by 5 bases, with 10 bases between the two germline ends. The CDR3, as DNA: TGTGCCAGCAGCCCTACGGCTAATAATTCACCCCTCCACTTT. Amino acids: CASSPTANNSPLHF.

This chain uses TRBV7-2 with TRBJ1-2; D remains unclear. Germline CDR1 and CDR2: SGHTA and FQGNSA. This CDR3 region has 14 residues. The V end was cut by 1 base, the J end by 5 bases, with 11 bases between. The CDR3, as DNA: TGTGCCAGCAGCTTAGAATCCAGGATGTATGGCTACACCTTC. This translates into CASSLESRMYGYTF.

This rearrangement joins TRBV29-1 to TRBJ2-4; 9 bases fit TRBD2. V was pared by 6 bases and J by 2 bases, with 5 bases of the junction left unmatched. The CDR3 totals 14 residues. CDR1 is SQVTM, CDR2 ANQGSEA, per germline. The CDR3 here is CSVGGGESKNIQYF. The CDR3 DNA sequence: TGCAGCGTCGGCGGGGGGGAGTCCAAAAACATTCAGTACTTC.

The chain combines TRBV28 with TRBJ1-1; TRBD1 might be the D (5 bases). Trimming left V 5 bases short and J 10 bases short, with 14 bases between. CDR1 and CDR2 from the germline V gene are MDHEN and SYDVKM. The CDR3 runs 12 residues. The CDR3 nucleotides read TGTGCCAGCAGTCTGGGCGGTGGGGGAGCTTTCTTT. Its translation: CASSLGGGGAFF.

The rearrangement uses TRBV27 and TRBJ1-2; unclear D gene. V was clipped by 5 bases and J by 6 bases, with 19 bases between them. This CDR3 has 15 residues. Germline-derived CDR1 and CDR2 are MNHEY and SMNVEV (reference sequence). Here the CDR3 DNA reads TGTGCCAGCAGTCGGGGAATAGGGAGCCCTGATGGCTACACCTTC. This translates into CASSRGIGSPDGYTF.